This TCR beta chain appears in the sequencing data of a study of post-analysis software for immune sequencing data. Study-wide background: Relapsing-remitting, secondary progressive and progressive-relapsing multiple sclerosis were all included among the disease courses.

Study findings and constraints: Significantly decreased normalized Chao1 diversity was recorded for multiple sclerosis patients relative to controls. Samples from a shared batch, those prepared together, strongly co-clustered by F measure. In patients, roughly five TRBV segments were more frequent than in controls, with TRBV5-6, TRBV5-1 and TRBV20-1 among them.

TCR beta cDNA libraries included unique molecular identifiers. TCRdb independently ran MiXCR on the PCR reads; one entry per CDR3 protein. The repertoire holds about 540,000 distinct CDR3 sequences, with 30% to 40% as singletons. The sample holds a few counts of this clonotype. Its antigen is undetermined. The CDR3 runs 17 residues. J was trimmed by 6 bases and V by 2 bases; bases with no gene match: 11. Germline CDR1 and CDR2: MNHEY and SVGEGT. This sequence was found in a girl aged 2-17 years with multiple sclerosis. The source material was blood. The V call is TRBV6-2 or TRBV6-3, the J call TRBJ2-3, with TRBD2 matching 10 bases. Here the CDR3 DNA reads TGTGCCAGCAGTTACGGGGGTAGCGGGGGGTTGTCCGATACGCAGTATTTT. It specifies CASSYGGSGGLSDTQYF.